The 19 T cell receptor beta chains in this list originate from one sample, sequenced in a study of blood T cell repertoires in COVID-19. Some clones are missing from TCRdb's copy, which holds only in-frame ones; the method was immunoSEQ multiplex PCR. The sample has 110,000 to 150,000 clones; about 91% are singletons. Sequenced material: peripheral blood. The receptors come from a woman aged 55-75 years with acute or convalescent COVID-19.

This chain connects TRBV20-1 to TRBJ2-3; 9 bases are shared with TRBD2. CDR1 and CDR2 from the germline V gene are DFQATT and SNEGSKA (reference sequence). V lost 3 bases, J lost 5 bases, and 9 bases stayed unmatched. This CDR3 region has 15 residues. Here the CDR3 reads CSASAGTSIGDTQYF. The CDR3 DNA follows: TGCAGTGCTAGTGCCGGGACTAGCATTGGAGATACGCAGTATTTT.

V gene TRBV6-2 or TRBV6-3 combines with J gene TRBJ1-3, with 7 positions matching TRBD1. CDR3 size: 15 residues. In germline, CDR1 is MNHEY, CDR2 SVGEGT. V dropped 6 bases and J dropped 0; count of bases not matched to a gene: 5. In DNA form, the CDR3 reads TGTGCCAGCAGCCGACAGGGCTTCTCTGGAAACACCATATATTTT. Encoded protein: CASSRQGFSGNTIYF.

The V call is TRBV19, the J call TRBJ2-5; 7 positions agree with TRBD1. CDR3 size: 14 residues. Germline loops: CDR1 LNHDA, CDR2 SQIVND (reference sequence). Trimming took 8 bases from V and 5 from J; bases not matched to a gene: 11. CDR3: CASSKATGYETQYF. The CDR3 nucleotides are TGTGCCAGTTCTAAAGCGACAGGGTACGAGACCCAGTACTTC.

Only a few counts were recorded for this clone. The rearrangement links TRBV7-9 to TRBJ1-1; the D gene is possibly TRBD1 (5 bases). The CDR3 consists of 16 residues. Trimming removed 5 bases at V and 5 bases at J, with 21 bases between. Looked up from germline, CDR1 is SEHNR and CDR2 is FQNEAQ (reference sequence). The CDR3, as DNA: TGTGCCAGCAGCCGTGGGAGTGGGGGGATAGGGACTGAAGCTTTCTTT. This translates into CASSRGSGGIGTEAFF.

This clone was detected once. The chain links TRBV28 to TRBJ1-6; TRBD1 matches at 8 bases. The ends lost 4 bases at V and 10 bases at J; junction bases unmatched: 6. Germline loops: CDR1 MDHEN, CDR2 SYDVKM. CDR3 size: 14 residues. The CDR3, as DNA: TGTGCCAGCAGTTGGACAGGGCAAGGGTCACCCCTCCACTTT. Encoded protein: CASSWTGQGSPLHF.

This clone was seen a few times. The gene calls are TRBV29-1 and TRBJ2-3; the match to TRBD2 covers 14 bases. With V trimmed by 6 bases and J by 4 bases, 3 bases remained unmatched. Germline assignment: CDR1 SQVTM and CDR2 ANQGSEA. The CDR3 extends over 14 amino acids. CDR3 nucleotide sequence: TGCAGCGTCCAGGGACTAGCGGGGGCAGATACGCAGTATTTT. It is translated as CSVQGLAGADTQYF.

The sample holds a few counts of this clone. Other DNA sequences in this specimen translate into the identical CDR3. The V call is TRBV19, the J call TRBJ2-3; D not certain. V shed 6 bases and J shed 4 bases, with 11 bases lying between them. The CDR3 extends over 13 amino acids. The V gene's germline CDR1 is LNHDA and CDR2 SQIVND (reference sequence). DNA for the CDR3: TGTGCCAGTAGATGGGCCCAATCAGATACGCAGTATTTT. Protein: CASRWAQSDTQYF. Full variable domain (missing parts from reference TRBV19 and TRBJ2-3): DGGITQSPKYLFRKEGQNVTLSCEQNLNHDAMYWYRQDPGQGLRLIYYSQIVNDFQKGDIAEGYSVSREKKESFPLTVTSAQKNPTAFYLCASRWAQSDTQYFGPGTRLTVL.

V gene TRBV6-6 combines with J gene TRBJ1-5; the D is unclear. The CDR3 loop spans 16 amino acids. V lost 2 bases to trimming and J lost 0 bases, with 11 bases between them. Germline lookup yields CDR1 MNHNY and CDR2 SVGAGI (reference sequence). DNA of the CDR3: TGTGCCAGCAGTTACGGGCCGGATTATAGCAATCAGCCCCAGCATTTT. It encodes CASSYGPDYSNQPQHF.

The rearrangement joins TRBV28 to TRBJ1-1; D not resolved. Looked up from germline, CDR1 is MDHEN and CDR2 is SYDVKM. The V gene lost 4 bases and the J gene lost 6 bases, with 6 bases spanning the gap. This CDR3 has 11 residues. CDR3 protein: CASSSLSEAFF. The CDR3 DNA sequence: TGTGCCAGCAGTTCCTTATCTGAAGCTTTCTTT.

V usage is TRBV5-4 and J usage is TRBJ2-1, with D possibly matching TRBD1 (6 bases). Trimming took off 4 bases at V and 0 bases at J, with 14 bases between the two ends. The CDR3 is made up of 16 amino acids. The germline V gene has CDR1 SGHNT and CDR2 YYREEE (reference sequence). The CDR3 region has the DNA TGTGCCAGCAGCCTGGACAGTTCAAGCTCCTACAATGAGCAGTTCTTC. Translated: CASSLDSSSSYNEQFF.

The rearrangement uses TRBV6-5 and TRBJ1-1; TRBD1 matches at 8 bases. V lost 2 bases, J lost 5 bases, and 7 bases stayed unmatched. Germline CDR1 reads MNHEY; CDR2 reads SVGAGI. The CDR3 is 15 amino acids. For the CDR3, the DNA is TGTGCCAGCAGTTACGACGGACAGGGTGGAACTGAAGCTTTCTTT. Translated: CASSYDGQGGTEAFF.

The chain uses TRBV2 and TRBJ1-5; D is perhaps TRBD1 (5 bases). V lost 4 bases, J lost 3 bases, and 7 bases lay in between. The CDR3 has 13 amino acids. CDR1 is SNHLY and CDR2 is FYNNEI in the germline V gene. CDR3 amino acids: CASSAGFNQPQHF. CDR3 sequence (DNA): TGTGCCAGCAGTGCAGGGTTCAATCAGCCCCAGCATTTT.

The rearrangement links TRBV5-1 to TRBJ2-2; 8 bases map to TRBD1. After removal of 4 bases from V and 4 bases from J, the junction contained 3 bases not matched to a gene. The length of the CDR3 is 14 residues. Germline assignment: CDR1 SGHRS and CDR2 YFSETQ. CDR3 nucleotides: TGCGCCAGCAGCCGGACAGGGAGCACCGGGGAGCTGTTTTTT. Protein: CASSRTGSTGELFF.

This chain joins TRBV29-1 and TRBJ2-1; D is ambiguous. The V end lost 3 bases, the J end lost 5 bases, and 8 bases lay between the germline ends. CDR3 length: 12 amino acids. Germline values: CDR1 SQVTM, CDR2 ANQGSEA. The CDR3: CSVDRAHNEQFF. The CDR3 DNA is TGCAGCGTTGATCGAGCACACAATGAGCAGTTCTTC.

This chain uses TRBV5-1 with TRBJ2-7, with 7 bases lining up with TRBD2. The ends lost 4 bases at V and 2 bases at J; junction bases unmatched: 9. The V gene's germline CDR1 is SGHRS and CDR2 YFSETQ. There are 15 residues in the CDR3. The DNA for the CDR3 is TGCGCCAGCAGCAGGGAGGGGTCGGGGACCTACGAGCAGTACTTC. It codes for CASSREGSGTYEQYF.

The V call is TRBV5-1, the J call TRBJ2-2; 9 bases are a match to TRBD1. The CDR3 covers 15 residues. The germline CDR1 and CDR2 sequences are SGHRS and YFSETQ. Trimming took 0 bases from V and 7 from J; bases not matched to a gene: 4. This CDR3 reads CASSLGDRDGGELFF. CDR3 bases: TGCGCCAGCAGCTTGGGGGACAGGGATGGCGGGGAGCTGTTTTTT.

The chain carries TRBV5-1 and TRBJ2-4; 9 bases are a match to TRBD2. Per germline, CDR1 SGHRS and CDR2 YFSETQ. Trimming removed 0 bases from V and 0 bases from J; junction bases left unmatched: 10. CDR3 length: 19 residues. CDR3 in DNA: TGCGCCAGCAGCTTGGAGGCTAGCGGGGACCTTAGAGCCAAAAACATTCAGTACTTC. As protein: CASSLEASGDLRAKNIQYF.

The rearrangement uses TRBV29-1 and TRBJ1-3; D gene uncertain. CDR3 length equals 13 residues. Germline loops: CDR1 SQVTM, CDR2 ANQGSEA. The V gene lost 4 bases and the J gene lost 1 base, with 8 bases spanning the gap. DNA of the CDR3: TGCAGCGTTGCCCAGGTTTCTGGAAACACCATATATTTT. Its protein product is CSVAQVSGNTIYF.

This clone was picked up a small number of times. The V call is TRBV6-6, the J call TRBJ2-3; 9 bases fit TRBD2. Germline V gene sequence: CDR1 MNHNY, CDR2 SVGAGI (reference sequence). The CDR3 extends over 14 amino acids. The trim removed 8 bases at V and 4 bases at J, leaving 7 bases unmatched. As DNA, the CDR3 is TGTGCCAGCCGGGGCGGGGGGGCCTCAGATACGCAGTATTTT. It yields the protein CASRGGGASDTQYF.